Here is one TCR beta chain with its context. This clone is characterized as medium-sized (0.01 to 0.1%). The antigen it recognizes is unknown. The record has no base qualities; no much larger clone is one base away. This sample was taken from a study of tumor-infiltrating lymphocytes in localized non-small cell lung cancer (dated by TCRdb to about 2021). General notes on the study: Patients whose samples were collected after neoadjuvant chemotherapy, as well as both smokers and never-smokers and several histologies, were included in the cohort. Each patient provided resected tumor tissue plus uninvolved lung tissue from the same patient, with the uninvolved lung tissue described as non-adjacent to the tumor. In total, the ICON cohort consisted of approximately 140 surgical patients with localized non-small cell lung cancer who had their tumors resected. For under 60 patients, immunoSEQ T-cell fraction was compared between paired tumor and uninvolved lung. The same patients underwent several integrated assays, with TCR sequencing performed together with flow cytometry, multiplex immunofluorescence, RNA-seq, exome sequencing and proteomics.

The T-cell fraction in tumor and uninvolved lung tissue was provided by TCR sequencing with the immunoSEQ assay. The authors' pipeline ran thus. For survival analysis, patients were divided into high (upper tertile) and low (lower two tertiles) T-cell fraction groups, which were compared by log-rank test. A signed-rank test was used to check for differences in T-cell fraction between paired tumor and uninvolved lung. The table was pulled from immuneACCESS by TCRdb, which kept in-frame rearrangements only. Such tables lose some clones; where checked, under half of the loss comes from unresolved V genes, and the rest has no known cause. Clone size and the V and J calls come from that table; the DNA yielded D and trimming. This sample gives 6,800 or so clones in total; approximately 67% of them show up just once. The ten largest clones take up roughly an eighth of the sample. General findings and caveats noted by the study authors: Since assay coverage differed from patient to patient depending on how much tissue was available, TCR sequencing was done for only a subset of the cohort. TCR-derived T-cell fraction did not differ between the flow cytometry-defined immunotypes IM1 (good prognosis) and IM2 (poor prognosis). Because different assays used different pieces of the same tissue, technical variation could not be distinguished from intratumor heterogeneity. Higher T cell infiltration in tumors than in uninvolved lung tissue was supported by TCRbeta sequencing, consistent with immunofluorescence CD3 counts.

The CDR3 spans 14 residues, from the cysteine through the phenylalanine. This entry keeps only the CDR3 DNA: 42 bases, framed from base 1. The germline ends are 15 bases apart after V is trimmed by 1 base and J by 6 bases. Via the germline V gene (reference sequence), CDR1 is GTSNPN and CDR2 SVGIG. Patient enrollment in ICON started in April 2016, and the final patient was enrolled in 2018. Fresh tumor and matched uninvolved tissue for in-depth immune analyses, including TCR sequencing, were collected from a subcohort of around 76 patients. No cell sorting was done, and TCR sequencing was instead run on DNA isolated from bulk tissue.

The chain couples TRBV30 to TRBJ1-2, with the identity of the D gene unclear. Sequencing was done on a sample of uninvolved lung tissue not adjacent to the tumor. The sequence was obtained from a human donor with non-small cell lung cancer. This receptor carries the CDR3 CAWSAGVARDGYTF. DNA sequence: TGTGCCTGGAGTGCCGGAGTAGCTAGGGATGGCTACACCTTC.